One T cell receptor (beta chain) is described in this entry. There are a few counts of this clonotype. Its antigen remains undetermined. There are no base qualities to consult, and no much larger clone falls within one base. The sequencer was an Illumina HiSeq 2500. Quantitative 5'-RACE with molecular barcodes was the method used to prepare the TCR beta libraries. The published analysis was carried out like this. A new computational method, built on a probabilistic model of VDJ rearrangement, was used to identify disease-linked TCR variants. TCRdb reworked the public reads: Q25 trimming with fastp, MiXCR clone assembly, productive beta chains retained. When rows share a CDR3 protein, they turn into one entry using the most common DNA and genes. The V and J calls and clone size come from TCRdb's table, not from the authors' own analysis. This sample gives more than 300,000 distinct CDR3 sequences in total; less than 10% of them show up just once. Of the sample, 14% to 15% falls within the top ten clones.

This record comes from a study of CD8 T cells in ankylosing spondylitis (dated by TCRdb to the late 2010s). Background on the whole study: The study set out to find disease-linked TCR variants by profiling T cell receptor beta repertoires in ankylosing spondylitis patients and healthy donors. Peripheral blood was sampled, and synovial fluid was additionally collected from ankylosing spondylitis patients. The full study cohort was made up of about 24 ankylosing spondylitis patients and approximately 100 healthy donors. The paper as a whole reports these results and caveats: The disease-linked clones had a CD8+ phenotype and were found at relatively low frequencies in peripheral blood. Blood from ankylosing spondylitis patients appeared to be characterized by a TCR beta motif made up of several highly homologous amino acid variants. The disease-linked clones were reported as significantly enriched in matched synovial fluid samples from ankylosing spondylitis patients. Some motif variants were previously reported in synovial fluid and blood of reactive arthritis patients, suggesting common disease-initiation mechanisms.

Material for sequencing was blood, either unsorted or a sorted T cell fraction (not recorded which). This TCR was sampled from a male donor with ankylosing spondylitis.

The nucleotide sequence is given as TGCAGTGCTAGAAGGCTAGCGGGAGTAGGTGAGCAGTTCTTC. Protein translation: CSARRLAGVGEQFF. Rearrangement joined TRBV20-1 to TRBJ2-1, with TRBD2 matching 10 junction bases. The CDR3 has 14 amino acids, counting the end cysteine and phenylalanine. Just the 42-base CDR3 DNA is kept, in frame starting at base 1. Sequences DFQATT (CDR1) and SNEGSKA (CDR2) are obtained from the germline V gene (reference sequence). V trim: 2 bases; J trim: 9 bases; unmatched bases: 7.